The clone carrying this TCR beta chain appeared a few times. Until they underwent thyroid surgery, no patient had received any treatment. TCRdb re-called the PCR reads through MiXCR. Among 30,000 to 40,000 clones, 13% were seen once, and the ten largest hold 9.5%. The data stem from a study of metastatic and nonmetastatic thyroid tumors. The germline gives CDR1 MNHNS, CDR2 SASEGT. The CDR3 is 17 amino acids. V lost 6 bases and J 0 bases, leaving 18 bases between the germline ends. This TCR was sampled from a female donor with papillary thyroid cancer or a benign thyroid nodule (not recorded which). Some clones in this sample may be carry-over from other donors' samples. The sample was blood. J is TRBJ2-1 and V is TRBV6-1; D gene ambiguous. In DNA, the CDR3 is TGTGCCAGCAGGCCCCGAATTGGGCAGAGCTCCTACAATGAGCAGTTCTTC. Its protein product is CASRPRIGQSSYNEQFF.